Listed here are 8 T cell receptor beta chains from one sample, sequenced in a study of early T cells in non-severe SARS-CoV-2 infection. TCRdb processed the 5' RACE reads anew with MiXCR; each CDR3 protein has one entry. The sample consists of about 33,000 distinct CDR3 sequences, under 6% of them appearing once. Sequences were obtained from whole blood. The receptors come from an adult who was a healthcare worker with PCR-confirmed SARS-CoV-2 infection or an uninfected control (not recorded which).

This clonotype appeared a few times. The rearrangement joins TRBV7-6 to TRBJ2-7; maybe TRBD2 (5 bases). Germline lookup yields CDR1 SGHVS and CDR2 FNYEAQ. V was cut by 1 base and J by 2 bases, with 6 bases left in between. This CDR3 is built from 13 residues. The CDR3 loop is CASSLGETYEQYF. CDR3 nucleotides: TGTGCCAGCAGCTTAGGGGAGACCTACGAGCAGTACTTC.

This clonotype was counted only a few times. The V gene is TRBV29-1, the J gene TRBJ2-5; a possible D gene is TRBD1 (5 bases). From germline, CDR1 is SQVTM and CDR2 ANQGSEA. This CDR3 has 11 residues. The V end was cut by 2 bases, the J end by 4 bases, with 5 bases between. The DNA of the CDR3 is TGCAGCGTTGAACAGGGAGAGACCCAGTACTTC. It codes for CSVEQGETQYF.

This clonotype was seen ten or more times. The rearrangement links TRBV5-1 to TRBJ2-5; D call uncertain. The CDR3 runs to 14 residues. With 0 bases removed from V and 3 bases from J, the gap between germline ends came to 9 bases. Germline CDR1 is SGHRS and CDR2 is YFSETQ. The CDR3 is CASSLESRKETQYF. The CDR3 DNA follows: TGCGCCAGCAGCTTGGAGAGTAGGAAAGAGACCCAGTACTTC.

By its share, this clonotype is medium-sized. V and J are TRBV20-1 and TRBJ2-3, with 7 positions matching TRBD1. With 4 bases clipped from V and 2 bases from J, the junction kept 6 bases outside the gene matches. Germline V gives CDR1 DFQATT, CDR2 SNEGSKA (reference sequence). The CDR3 extends over 14 amino acids. The CDR3 protein is CSAKWDSLTDTQYF. In nucleotides, the CDR3 is TGCAGTGCTAAATGGGACAGCCTCACAGATACGCAGTATTTT.

This clonotype was seen many times. This rearrangement joins TRBV27 to TRBJ2-7, with a possible D match to TRBD2 (6 bases). Trimming took 3 bases from V and 2 from J, leaving 11 bases between them. CDR3 length equals 14 residues. From germline, CDR1 is MNHEY and CDR2 SMNVEV (reference sequence). The CDR3 reads CASSFKRTTYEQYF. The CDR3 coding sequence is TGTGCCAGCAGTTTTAAGAGGACTACCTACGAGCAGTACTTC.

The sample holds many counts of this clonotype. J is TRBJ2-1 and V is TRBV7-8; D is uncertain. CDR1 is SGHVS, CDR2 FQNEAQ, per germline. The ends were cut back, 4 bases at V and 8 bases at J, with 18 bases in the middle. The CDR3 length is 15 residues. This chain's CDR3 is CASSSSIGGPDEQFF. CDR3 nucleotide sequence: TGTGCCAGCAGCTCCAGCATTGGTGGCCCTGATGAGCAGTTCTTC.

The J gene is TRBJ2-3, the V gene TRBV7-9; no definite D call. This CDR3 region has 14 residues. Trimming took 5 bases from V and 5 from J, leaving 14 bases between them. The V gene's germline CDR1 is SEHNR and CDR2 FQNEAQ (reference sequence). The CDR3 reads CASSDDIIKDTQYF. The CDR3 DNA reads TGTGCCAGCAGCGACGACATCATTAAAGATACGCAGTATTTT.

This clonotype has a handful of counts. This chain uses TRBV6-6 with TRBJ1-3, with D tentatively TRBD1 (5 bases). Trimming shortened V by 2 bases and J by 2 bases, and 7 bases separated the two germline ends. The CDR3 extends over 14 amino acids. The germline V gene has CDR1 MNHNY and CDR2 SVGAGI (reference sequence). The chain's CDR3 is CASSYAGAGNTIYF. Here the CDR3 DNA reads TGTGCCAGCAGTTACGCGGGGGCTGGAAACACCATATATTTT.